This passage covers 19 T cell receptor beta chains from one sample sequenced in a study of T cells in Graves' hyperthyroidism and ophthalmopathy. RNA transcripts were the template for amplifying TCR beta CDR3 regions. First-round RT-PCR targeting the TCR CDR3 was performed with the HTBI primer set. MiXCR, run by TCRdb on the multiplex PCR reads, gives a single entry per CDR3 protein. Counted here are around 210,000 distinct CDR3 sequences, about a sixth occurring once; the ten biggest clones make up 53%. The sample comprised blood. Every receptor here comes from a woman aged 50 to 60 with Graves' hyperthyroidism.

The chain joins TRBV25-1 to TRBJ2-2, with 11 bases matching TRBD2. This CDR3 is 17 amino acids long. CDR1 and CDR2 (germline): MGHDK, SYGVNS. Unmatched junction bases numbered 8, after V lost 3 bases and J lost 5 bases. The CDR3 bases are TGTGCCAGCAGTGACAGTGGACTAGCGGGTTTTACCGGGGAGCTGTTTTTT. It translates to CASSDSGLAGFTGELFF.

This clonotype occurred many times. The chain employs TRBV11-3 and TRBJ2-3, with D perhaps matching TRBD1 (6 bases). CDR3 size: 13 residues. Deletions cut 4 bases from V and 7 bases from J, with 12 bases between. CDR1 is SGHNT and CDR2 is YENEEA in the germline V gene. DNA of the CDR3: TGTGCCAGCAGCTCGGACAGATATTATACGCAGTATTTT. It encodes CASSSDRYYTQYF.

This clonotype was counted only a few times. The genes are TRBV12-3 or TRBV12-4 and TRBJ2-7, with TRBD1 matching over 9 bases. This CDR3 is 16 amino acids long. Trimming took 5 bases from V and 4 from J; bases not matched to a gene: 12. As DNA, the CDR3 is TGTGCCAGCAGTCCCTGGGGGTCGGGGACAGGGTACGAGCAGTACTTC. Translation gives CASSPWGSGTGYEQYF.

This clonotype appeared many times. The chain uses TRBV10-3 and TRBJ2-1; 11 nucleotides align to TRBD2. Germline trimming cut 2 bases from V and 0 bases from J; bases unmatched to any gene: 0. This CDR3 contains 16 residues. Germline-derived CDR1 and CDR2 are ENHRY and SYGVKD. The CDR3 DNA reads as TGTGCCATCAGTGAGGGACTAGCGGGCTCCTACAATGAGCAGTTCTTC. Its protein is CAISEGLAGSYNEQFF.

The rearrangement uses TRBV20-1 and TRBJ2-7; D unclear. CDR1 DFQATT and CDR2 SNEGSKA come from the germline V gene (reference sequence). Trimming removed 1 base from V and 1 base from J, with 8 bases in between. CDR3 length: 13 residues. Written as DNA, the CDR3 is TGCAGTGCTAGAGTAACTGCTTCCTACGAGCAGTACTTC. This encodes CSARVTASYEQYF.

Of note for this clonotype: One base away lies a much larger clone, so this may be a sequencing read error. This chain joins TRBV5-1 and TRBJ2-2; TRBD2 might be the D (6 bases). From germline, CDR1 is SGHRS and CDR2 YFSETQ. This CDR3 is 18 amino acids long. CDR3 in amino acids: CASSLAWGTSRNTGDLFF. The CDR3 DNA reads TGCGCCAGCAGCTTGGCCTGGGGTACTAGCAGGAACACCGGGGATCTGTTTTTT.

This clonotype was counted at least ten times. The chain combines TRBV7-2 with TRBJ2-3; possibly TRBD1 or TRBD2 for D (5 bases each). Germline CDR1 and CDR2: SGHTA and FQGNSA. The V end lost 2 bases, the J end lost 2 bases, and 14 bases lay between the germline ends. The CDR3 spans 16 residues. CDR3 loop: CASSLRGVVITDTQYF. The CDR3 nucleotides are TGTGCCAGCAGCTTAAGAGGGGTAGTGATCACAGATACGCAGTATTTT.

This clonotype came up a few times. V and J are TRBV6-2 or TRBV6-3 and TRBJ2-5; 13 positions agree with TRBD2. V gave up 2 bases and J gave up 4 bases; unmatched junction bases: 10. The CDR3 contains 18 residues. CDR1 and CDR2 (germline): MNHEY, SVGEGT. In DNA, the CDR3 is TGTGCCAGCAGTTACCCCACCGGGACTAGCGGGAACAGAGAGACCCAGTACTTC. Translating gives CASSYPTGTSGNRETQYF.

This clonotype was counted ten times or more. The chain recombines TRBV2 with TRBJ2-2; no firm D call. CDR3 size: 15 residues. V was pared by 2 bases and J by 0 bases, with 7 bases between. The germline CDR1 and CDR2 sequences are SNHLY and FYNNEI. The CDR3 DNA is TGTGCCAGCAGTGAATGGCTATCGAACACCGGGGAGCTGTTTTTT. Translated, it gives CASSEWLSNTGELFF. The entire variable domain, with the rest obtained from reference TRBV2 and TRBJ2-2, is as follows: EPEVTQTPSHQVTQMGQEVILRCVPISNHLYFYWYRQILGQKVEFLVSFYNNEISEKSEIFDDQFSVERPDGSNFTLKIRSTKLEDSAMYFCASSEWLSNTGELFFGEGSRLTVL.

In its sample, this clonotype was seen a few times. DNA of the CDR3: TGCGCCAGCAGTGAGGTACAGGGGTTGGGCATTCAGTACTTC. Translation: CASSEVQGLGIQYF. This chain links TRBV10-2 with TRBJ2-4, with 7 bases matching TRBD1. J gave up 9 bases and V 2 bases, and 7 bases lay outside the gene matches. CDR1 WSHSY and CDR2 SAAADI come from the germline V gene. The CDR3 length is 14 residues.

This clonotype was seen repeatedly, ten times or more. The genes are TRBV6-1 and TRBJ2-3; tentative D call: TRBD1 (6 bases). V gave up 6 bases and J gave up 0 bases, with 16 bases separating them. Germline loops: CDR1 MNHNS, CDR2 SASEGT. This CDR3 has 16 residues. CDR3 loop: CASSPRLGASTDTQYF. The CDR3, as DNA: TGTGCCAGCAGCCCCCGTTTGGGGGCTAGCACAGATACGCAGTATTTT.

The sample holds many counts of this clonotype. V is TRBV20-1 and J is TRBJ1-2; D possibly corresponds to TRBD1 (5 bases). The CDR3 covers 15 residues. Trimming removed 0 bases from V and 5 bases from J, with 16 bases in between. CDR1 DFQATT and CDR2 SNEGSKA come from the germline V gene (reference sequence). The CDR3 DNA sequence: TGCAGTGCTAGAGATTCGATAGGGGAGACGTATGGCTACACCTTC. It encodes CSARDSIGETYGYTF.

In this sample, this clonotype turned up many times. The chain is built from TRBV27 and TRBJ2-7; the D gene is possibly TRBD1 (5 bases). Germline V gene sequence: CDR1 MNHEY, CDR2 SMNVEV (reference sequence). The CDR3 has 13 residues. Trimming took off 2 bases at V and 0 bases at J, with 5 bases between the two ends. This chain's CDR3 is CASSLQGSYEQYF. CDR3 sequence (DNA): TGTGCCAGCAGTTTACAGGGCTCCTACGAGCAGTACTTC.

This clonotype was seen at least ten times. The V call is TRBV5-5, the J call TRBJ2-1; 14 nucleotides match TRBD2. Germline CDR1 SGHKS, CDR2 YYEKEE (reference sequence). Germline trimming cut 4 bases from V and 11 bases from J; bases unmatched to any gene: 11. The CDR3 spans 16 residues. CDR3 nucleotides: TGTGCCAGCAGCGGCGGACTAGCGGGAGGATCGAATAAGCAGTTCTTC. Protein sequence: CASSGGLAGGSNKQFF.

This clonotype was detected many times. This rearrangement joins TRBV12-3 or TRBV12-4 to TRBJ2-3, with TRBD2 matching over 8 bases. J was trimmed by 4 bases and V by 3 bases; bases with no gene match: 9. The CDR3 runs to 16 residues. CDR3 protein: CASSFLLGTRADTQYF. DNA for the CDR3: TGTGCCAGCAGTTTTCTTCTGGGGACTAGGGCAGATACGCAGTATTTT.

Regarding this clonotype: Compared with germline, one end of the junction differs, possibly owing to a read error. The chain couples TRBV4-2 to TRBJ1-4; TRBD1 is a possible D gene (5 bases). The CDR3 spans 15 residues. Germline values: CDR1 LGHNA, CDR2 YNFKEQ. CDR3: CASNQDTGLNEKLFF. CDR3 DNA: TGTGCCAGCAACCAAGATACGGGGCTCAATGAAAAACTGTTTTTT.

This clonotype has a count of ten or more. V and J are TRBV18 and TRBJ1-5; 9 bases are shared with TRBD1. CDR3 length: 13 amino acids. V shed 3 bases, J shed 7 bases, and the junction held 1 base outside the gene matches. Looked up from germline, CDR1 is KGHSH and CDR2 is LQKENI. The CDR3 loop is CASSPGQGQPQHF. As DNA, the CDR3 is TGTGCCAGCTCACCGGGACAGGGACAGCCCCAGCATTTT.

At least ten counts were recorded for this clonotype. In nucleotides, the CDR3 is TGTGCCAGCAGCTTAGTGCAGGGCACTGAAGCTTTCTTT. Translating it yields CASSLVQGTEAFF. V is TRBV7-9 and J is TRBJ1-1; tentatively, D is TRBD1 (5 bases). Between the trimmed V and J ends, which lost 1 base and 4 bases, there was a span of 7 bases. This CDR3 has 13 residues. Per germline, CDR1 SEHNR and CDR2 FQNEAQ (reference sequence).

This chain connects TRBV24-1 to TRBJ2-7; D call uncertain. Trimming left V 2 bases short and J 6 bases short, with 13 bases between. The CDR3 totals 14 residues. The V gene's germline CDR1 is KGHDR and CDR2 SFDVKD. As DNA, the CDR3 is TGTGCCACCAGTGATTCGCTTAAATCGGGCGAGCAGTACTTC. Its protein is CATSDSLKSGEQYF.